Only a few counts were recorded for the clone carrying this TCR beta chain. Stated time point: patch test 1, 2 weeks after DPC sensitization. As to treatment: therapeutic diphenylcyclopropenone sensitization with weekly scalp DPC. Extraction of total RNA was performed on unfractionated whole blood. One entry per CDR3 protein, called by TCRdb with MiXCR from the RACE reads. Of roughly 52,000 distinct CDR3 sequences in the sample, approximately 11% were seen once. This entry is derived from a study of human T cells and chemical hapten exposure. The receptor comes from a woman aged 40 to 50 with alopecia areata. Some clones in this sample may be carry-over from other donors' samples. The source material was whole blood, sampled in connection with sensitization to the hapten diphenylcyclopropenone (DPC).

CDR3 DNA sequence: TGTGCCAGCAGCTCGACGCGAGAGGGCTACACCTTC. This gives the protein CASSSTREGYTF. The chain uses TRBV7-8 and TRBJ1-2; no definite D call. The germline V and J ends were trimmed by 4 bases and 8 bases, with 11 bases remaining between them. The germline V gene has CDR1 SGHVS and CDR2 FQNEAQ. The CDR3 has 12 amino acids.